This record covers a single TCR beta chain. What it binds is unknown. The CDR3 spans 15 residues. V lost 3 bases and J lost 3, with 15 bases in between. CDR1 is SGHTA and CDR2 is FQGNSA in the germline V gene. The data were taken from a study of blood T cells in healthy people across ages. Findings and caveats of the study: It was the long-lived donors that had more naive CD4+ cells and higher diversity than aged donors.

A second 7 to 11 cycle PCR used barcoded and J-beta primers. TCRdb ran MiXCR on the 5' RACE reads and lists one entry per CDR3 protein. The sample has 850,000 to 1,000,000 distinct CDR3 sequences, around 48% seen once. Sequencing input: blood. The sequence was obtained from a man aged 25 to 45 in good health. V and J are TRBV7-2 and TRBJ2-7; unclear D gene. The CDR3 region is CASSFIGKIVYEQYF. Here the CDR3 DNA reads TGTGCCAGCAGCTTCATAGGGAAAATTGTCTACGAGCAGTACTTC.